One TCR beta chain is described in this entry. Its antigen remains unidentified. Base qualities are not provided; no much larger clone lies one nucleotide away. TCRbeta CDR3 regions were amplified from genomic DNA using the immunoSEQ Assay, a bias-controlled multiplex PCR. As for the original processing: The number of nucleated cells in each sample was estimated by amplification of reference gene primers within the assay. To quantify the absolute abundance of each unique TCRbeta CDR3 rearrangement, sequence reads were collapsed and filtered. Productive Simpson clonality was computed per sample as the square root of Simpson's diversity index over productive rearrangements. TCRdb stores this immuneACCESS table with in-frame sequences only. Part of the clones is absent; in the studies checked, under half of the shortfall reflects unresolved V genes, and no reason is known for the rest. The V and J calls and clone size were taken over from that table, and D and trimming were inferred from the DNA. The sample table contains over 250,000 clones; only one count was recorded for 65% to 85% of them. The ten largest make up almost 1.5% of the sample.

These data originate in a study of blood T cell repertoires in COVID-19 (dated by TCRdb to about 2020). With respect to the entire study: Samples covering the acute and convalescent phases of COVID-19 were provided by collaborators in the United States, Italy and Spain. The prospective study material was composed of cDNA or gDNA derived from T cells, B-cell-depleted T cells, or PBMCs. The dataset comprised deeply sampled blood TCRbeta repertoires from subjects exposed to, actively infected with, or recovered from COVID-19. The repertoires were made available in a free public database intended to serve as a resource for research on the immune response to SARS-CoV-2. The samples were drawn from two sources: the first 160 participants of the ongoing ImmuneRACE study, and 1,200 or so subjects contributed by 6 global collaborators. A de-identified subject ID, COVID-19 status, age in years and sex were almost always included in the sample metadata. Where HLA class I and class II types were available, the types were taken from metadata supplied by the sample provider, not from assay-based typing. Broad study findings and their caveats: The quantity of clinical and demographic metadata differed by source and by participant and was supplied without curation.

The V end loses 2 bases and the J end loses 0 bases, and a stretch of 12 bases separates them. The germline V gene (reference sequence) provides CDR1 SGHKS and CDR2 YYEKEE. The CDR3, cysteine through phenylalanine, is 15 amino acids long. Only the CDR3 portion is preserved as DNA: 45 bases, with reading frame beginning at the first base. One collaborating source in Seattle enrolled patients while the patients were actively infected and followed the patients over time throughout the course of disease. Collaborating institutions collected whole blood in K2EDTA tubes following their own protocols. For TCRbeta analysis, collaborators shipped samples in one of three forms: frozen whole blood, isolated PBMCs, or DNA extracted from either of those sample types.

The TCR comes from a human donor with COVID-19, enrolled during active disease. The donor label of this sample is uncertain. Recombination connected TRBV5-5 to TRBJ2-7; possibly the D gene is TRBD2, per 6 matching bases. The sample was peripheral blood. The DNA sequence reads TGTGCCAGCAGCTTAACGGGACTCACCTCCTACGAGCAGTACTTC. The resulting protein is CASSLTGLTSYEQYF.